This T cell receptor beta chain was retrieved from a study of T cells in Graves' hyperthyroidism and ophthalmopathy. Authors of the study amplified TCR beta CDR3 regions from RNA transcripts. HTBI primers were used for first-round RT-PCR of the TCR CDR3. TCRdb re-analysed the multiplex PCR reads in MiXCR, keeping a single row per CDR3 protein. The sample consists of approximately 400,000 distinct CDR3 sequences, 25% of them appearing once. Graves' hyperthyroidism was deemed stable absent ophthalmopathy progression within 18 months. Patients aged 18 to 65 had newly diagnosed hyperthyroidism lasting under 2 months. This clonotype was recorded a few times. Its antigen is not identified. V lost 10 bases and J 4 bases, leaving 11 bases between the germline ends. Germline lookup yields CDR1 LNHDA and CDR2 SQIVND (reference sequence). This CDR3 comprises 12 residues. Study-wide results and caveats: Most clonotypes expanded in the thyroid (above 0.001) were also present in blood.

The TCR originated in a man aged 50 to 60 with Graves' hyperthyroidism. Specimen: blood. The rearrangement joins TRBV19 to TRBJ2-1, with D possibly matching TRBD1 (6 bases). CDR3 sequence reads: CANSGQYNEQFF. The CDR3 nucleotides are TGTGCCAACTCGGGACAATACAATGAGCAGTTCTTC.